These 6 T cell receptor beta chains originate from one sample sequenced in a study of radiation and T cells in renal cell carcinoma. Only in-frame clones appear in the TCRdb table, and some are missing; sequencing was by immunoSEQ multiplex PCR. The data contain some 70,000 clones, 82% of them singletons. Time point denoted: blood 2 weeks post-SBRT. Treatment here: 15 Gy SBRT to primary tumor, nephrectomy 4 weeks later. Sequences were derived from blood, sampled from a patient whose treatment included radiotherapy and nephrectomy. Every receptor here comes from a man aged 55 to 70 with renal cell carcinoma.

The rearrangement joins TRBV10-3 to TRBJ1-2; TRBD1 might be the D (5 bases). Trimming cost V 7 bases and J 8 bases, with 20 bases left between them. The CDR3 is made up of 14 amino acids. Germline V CDR1 and CDR2: ENHRY, SYGVKD. The DNA of the CDR3 is TGTGCCATCAAAACAGGCCCCCTATGGGACGGCTACACCTTC. Translated, it gives CAIKTGPLWDGYTF.

The V gene is TRBV19, the J gene TRBJ2-1; 11 nucleotides align to TRBD2. The trim removed 0 bases at V and 3 bases at J, leaving 1 base unmatched. The CDR3 totals 16 residues. The germline V gene encodes CDR1 LNHDA and CDR2 SQIVND (reference sequence). This chain's CDR3 is CASSIDLAGGYNEQFF. The CDR3 region has the DNA TGTGCCAGTAGTATAGATCTAGCGGGAGGCTACAATGAGCAGTTCTTC.

The chain recombines TRBV11-3 with TRBJ2-1; 9 bases match TRBD2. With 1 base clipped from V and 13 bases from J, the junction kept 8 bases outside the gene matches. This CDR3 spans 14 amino acids. Germline assignment: CDR1 SGHNT and CDR2 YENEEA. The CDR3 DNA sequence: TGTGCCAGCAGCTTAGGGGGAGTGGGGACTAGCCAGTTCTTC. This encodes CASSLGGVGTSQFF.

The CDR3 coding sequence is TGTGCCAGTACGCTGCCCAAAAACATTCAGTACTTC. Its translation: CASTLPKNIQYF. The chain recombines TRBV19 with TRBJ2-4, with D uncertain. CDR1 and CDR2 from the germline V gene are LNHDA and SQIVND (reference sequence). V gave up 7 bases and J gave up 2 bases, with 6 bases separating them. The CDR3 is made up of 12 amino acids.

V and J are TRBV4-2 and TRBJ2-5, with D maybe TRBD1 (6 bases). CDR3 size: 15 residues. Per the germline V gene, CDR1 is LGHNA and CDR2 is YNFKEQ. The germline V and J ends were trimmed by 0 bases and 3 bases, with 11 bases remaining between them. This CDR3 reads CASSQDPRGEETQYF. The CDR3 region has the DNA TGTGCCAGCAGCCAAGATCCCAGGGGAGAAGAGACCCAGTACTTC.

The V and J genes are TRBV10-3 and TRBJ1-2; tentatively, D is TRBD1 (6 bases). This CDR3 has 14 residues. Trimming left V 7 bases short and J 2 bases short, with 14 bases between. Germline loops: CDR1 ENHRY, CDR2 SYGVKD. The CDR3 here is CAITDGGGNYGYTF. In DNA form, the CDR3 reads TGTGCCATCACCGACGGAGGGGGAAACTATGGCTACACCTTC.